What follows is one T cell receptor beta chain and its context. The sample comes from a study of cytomegalovirus exposure and HLA in healthy donors. Both 60 Vbeta primers and 13 Jbeta primers went into the PCR. This table comes from immunoSEQ multiplex PCR, and its TCRdb copy is limited to in-frame clones, with some not included. The sample holds 110,000 or so clones, over 65% seen once. The junction had 8 bases not matched to a gene; V was cut back by 5 bases and J by 0 bases. The CDR3 loop spans 17 amino acids. Germline values: CDR1 SGHRS, CDR2 YFSETQ. Sequencing was carried out using PBMCs. The chain is built from TRBV5-1 and TRBJ2-6; 7 bases match TRBD2. This clonotype was obtained from a man in his forties in good health and CMV-seropositive. CDR3 protein: CASREGLFLSGANVLTF. CDR3 nucleotides: TGCGCCAGCAGGGAGGGACTATTCCTCTCTGGGGCCAACGTCCTGACTTTC.